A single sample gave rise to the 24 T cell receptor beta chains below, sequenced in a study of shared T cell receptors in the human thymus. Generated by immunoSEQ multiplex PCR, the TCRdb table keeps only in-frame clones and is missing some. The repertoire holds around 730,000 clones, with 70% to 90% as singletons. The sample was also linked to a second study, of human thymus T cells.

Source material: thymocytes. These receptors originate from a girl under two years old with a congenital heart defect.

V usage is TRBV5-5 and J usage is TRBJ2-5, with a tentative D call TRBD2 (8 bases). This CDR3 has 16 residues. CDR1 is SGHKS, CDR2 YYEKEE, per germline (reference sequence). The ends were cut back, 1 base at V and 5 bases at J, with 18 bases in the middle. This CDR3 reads CASSLYRGGRGETQYF. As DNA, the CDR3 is TGTGCCAGCAGCTTGTATCGGGGGGGCAGGGGGGAGACCCAGTACTTC.

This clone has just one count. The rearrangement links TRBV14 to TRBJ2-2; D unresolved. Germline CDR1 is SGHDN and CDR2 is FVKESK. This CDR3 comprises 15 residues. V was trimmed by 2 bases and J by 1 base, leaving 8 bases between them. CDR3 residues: CASSQYALNTGELFF. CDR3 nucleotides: TGTGCCAGCAGCCAATATGCACTGAACACCGGGGAGCTGTTTTTT. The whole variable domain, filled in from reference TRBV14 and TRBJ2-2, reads EAGVTQFPSHSVIEKGQTVTLRCDPISGHDNLYWYRRVMGKEIKFLLHFVKESKQDESGMPNNRFLAERTGGTYSTLKVQPAELEDSGVYFCASSQYALNTGELFFGEGSRLTVL.

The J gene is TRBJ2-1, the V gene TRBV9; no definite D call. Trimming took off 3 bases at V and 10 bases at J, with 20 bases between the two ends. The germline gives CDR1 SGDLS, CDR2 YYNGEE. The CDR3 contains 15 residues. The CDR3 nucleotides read TGTGCCAGCAGCGCCCATCAGGTGTGGTCCCGCGAGCAGTTCTTC. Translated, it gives CASSAHQVWSREQFF.

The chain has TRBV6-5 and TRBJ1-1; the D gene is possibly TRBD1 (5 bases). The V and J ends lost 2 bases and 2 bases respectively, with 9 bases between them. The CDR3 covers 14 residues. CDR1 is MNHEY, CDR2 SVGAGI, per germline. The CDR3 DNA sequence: TGTGCCAGCAGTTACGGGGCGGGAAACACTGAAGCTTTCTTT. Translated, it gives CASSYGAGNTEAFF.

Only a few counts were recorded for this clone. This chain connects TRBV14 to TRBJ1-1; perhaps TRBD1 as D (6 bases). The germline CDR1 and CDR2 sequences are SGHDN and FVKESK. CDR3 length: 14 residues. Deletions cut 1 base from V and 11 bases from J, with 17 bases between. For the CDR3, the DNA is TGTGCCAGCAGCCAAGCTACCCTCAGGGGTAGTGCTTTCTTT. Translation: CASSQATLRGSAFF. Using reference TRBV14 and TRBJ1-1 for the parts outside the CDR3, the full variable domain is EAGVTQFPSHSVIEKGQTVTLRCDPISGHDNLYWYRRVMGKEIKFLLHFVKESKQDESGMPNNRFLAERTGGTYSTLKVQPAELEDSGVYFCASSQATLRGSAFFGQGTRLTVV.

The CDR3 DNA reads as TGCGCCAGCAGCCAACGGGGGGCAGGGGTCGAGCAGTACTTC. It codes for CASSQRGAGVEQYF. The chain employs TRBV4-3 and TRBJ2-7; tentative D call: TRBD2 (7 bases). The CDR3 runs to 14 residues. Germline CDR1 LGHNA, CDR2 YSLEER. V lost 2 bases and J 6 bases, leaving 14 bases between the germline ends.

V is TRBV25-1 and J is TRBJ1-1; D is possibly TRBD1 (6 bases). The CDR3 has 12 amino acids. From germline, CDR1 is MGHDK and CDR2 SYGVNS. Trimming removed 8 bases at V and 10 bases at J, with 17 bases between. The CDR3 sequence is CASRWPGGPAFF. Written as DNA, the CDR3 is TGTGCCAGCCGATGGCCGGGGGGGCCAGCTTTCTTT.

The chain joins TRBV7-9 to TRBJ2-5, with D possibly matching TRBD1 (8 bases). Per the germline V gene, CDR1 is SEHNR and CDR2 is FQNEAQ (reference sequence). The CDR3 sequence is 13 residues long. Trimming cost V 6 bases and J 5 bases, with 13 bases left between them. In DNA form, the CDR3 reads TGTGCCAGCAGACAGGGGGGGGCCGAGACCCAGTACTTC. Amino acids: CASRQGGAETQYF.

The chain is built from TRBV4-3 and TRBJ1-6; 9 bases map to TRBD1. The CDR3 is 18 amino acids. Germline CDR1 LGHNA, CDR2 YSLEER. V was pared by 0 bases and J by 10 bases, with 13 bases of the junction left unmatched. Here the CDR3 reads CASSQERTGGQNLSPLHF. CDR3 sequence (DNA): TGCGCCAGCAGCCAAGAAAGAACAGGGGGCCAAAATTTATCACCCCTCCACTTT.

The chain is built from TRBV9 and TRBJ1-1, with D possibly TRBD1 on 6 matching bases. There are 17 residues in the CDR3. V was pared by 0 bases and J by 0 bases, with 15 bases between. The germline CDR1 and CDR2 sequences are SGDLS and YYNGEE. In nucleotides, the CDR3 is TGTGCCAGCAGCGTAGTGATGGACAGACTCATGAACACTGAAGCTTTCTTT. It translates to CASSVVMDRLMNTEAFF. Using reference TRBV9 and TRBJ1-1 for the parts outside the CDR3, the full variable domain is DSGVTQTPKHLITATGQRVTLRCSPRSGDLSVYWYQQSLDQGLQFLIQYYNGEERAKGNILERFSAQQFPDLHSELNLSSLELGDSALYFCASSVVMDRLMNTEAFFGQGTRLTVV.

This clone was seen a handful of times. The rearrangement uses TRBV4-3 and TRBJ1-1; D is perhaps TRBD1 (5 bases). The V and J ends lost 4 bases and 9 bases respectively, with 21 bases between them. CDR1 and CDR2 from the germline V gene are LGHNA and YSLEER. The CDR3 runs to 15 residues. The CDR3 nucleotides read TGCGCCAGCAGCCCTGGCCTCTCCGGGACTGCAAAAGCTTTCTTT. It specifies CASSPGLSGTAKAFF.

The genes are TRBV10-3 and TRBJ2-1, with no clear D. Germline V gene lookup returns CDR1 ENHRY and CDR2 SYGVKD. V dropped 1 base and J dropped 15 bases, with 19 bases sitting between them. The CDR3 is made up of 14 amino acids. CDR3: CAISEYEEFTGRFF. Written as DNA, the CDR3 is TGTGCCATCAGTGAGTATGAGGAATTCACCGGTCGGTTCTTC.

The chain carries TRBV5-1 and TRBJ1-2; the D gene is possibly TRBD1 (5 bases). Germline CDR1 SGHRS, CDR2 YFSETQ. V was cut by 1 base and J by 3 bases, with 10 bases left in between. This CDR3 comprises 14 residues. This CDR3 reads CASSLWGEDYGYTF. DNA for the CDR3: TGCGCCAGCAGCTTGTGGGGGGAAGACTATGGCTACACCTTC.

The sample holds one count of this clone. In DNA form, the CDR3 reads TGCGCCAGCACTGACAGGGCGAACACCGGGGAGCTGTTTTTT. Translated, it gives CASTDRANTGELFF. The chain uses TRBV10-2 and TRBJ2-2; TRBD1 agrees at 7 bases. J lost 0 bases, V lost 7 bases, and 2 bases had no gene match. CDR3 length: 14 residues. Germline loops: CDR1 WSHSY, CDR2 SAAADI.

The CDR3 loop is CASSTGTGTYNYGYTF. The CDR3 coding sequence is TGTGCCAGTTCCACCGGGACAGGAACCTATAACTATGGCTACACCTTC. This chain links TRBV19 with TRBJ1-2; 8 bases agree with TRBD1. The CDR3 has 16 residues. V dropped 8 bases and J dropped 1; count of bases not matched to a gene: 12. Germline CDR1 reads LNHDA; CDR2 reads SQIVND (reference sequence).

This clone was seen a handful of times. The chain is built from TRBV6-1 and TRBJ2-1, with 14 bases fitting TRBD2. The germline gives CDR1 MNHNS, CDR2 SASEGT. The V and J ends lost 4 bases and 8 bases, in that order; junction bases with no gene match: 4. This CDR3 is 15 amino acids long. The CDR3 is CASSGTSGGIYEQFF. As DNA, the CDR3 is TGTGCCAGCAGTGGGACTAGCGGGGGGATCTATGAGCAGTTCTTC.

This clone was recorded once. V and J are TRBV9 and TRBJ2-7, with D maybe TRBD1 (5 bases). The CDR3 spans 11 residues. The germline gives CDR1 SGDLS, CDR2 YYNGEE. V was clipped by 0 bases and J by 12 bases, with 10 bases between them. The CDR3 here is CASSVVPQGYF. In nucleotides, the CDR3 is TGTGCCAGCAGCGTAGTACCCCAGGGGTACTTC. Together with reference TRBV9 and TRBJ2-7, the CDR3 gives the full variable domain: DSGVTQTPKHLITATGQRVTLRCSPRSGDLSVYWYQQSLDQGLQFLIQYYNGEERAKGNILERFSAQQFPDLHSELNLSSLELGDSALYFCASSVVPQGYFGPGTRLTVT.

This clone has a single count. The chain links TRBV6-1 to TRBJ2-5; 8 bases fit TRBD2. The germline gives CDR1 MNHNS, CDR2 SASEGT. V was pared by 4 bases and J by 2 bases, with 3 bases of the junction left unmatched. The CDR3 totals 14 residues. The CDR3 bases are TGTGCCAGCAGTGGGACTAGCACGCAAGAGACCCAGTACTTC. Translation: CASSGTSTQETQYF.

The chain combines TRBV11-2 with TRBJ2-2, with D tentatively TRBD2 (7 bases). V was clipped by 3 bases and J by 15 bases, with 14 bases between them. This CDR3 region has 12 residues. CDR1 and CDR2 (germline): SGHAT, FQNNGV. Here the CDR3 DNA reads TGTGCCAGCAGCTTTAAGGGGGGGCCGTTGTTTTTT. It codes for CASSFKGGPLFF.

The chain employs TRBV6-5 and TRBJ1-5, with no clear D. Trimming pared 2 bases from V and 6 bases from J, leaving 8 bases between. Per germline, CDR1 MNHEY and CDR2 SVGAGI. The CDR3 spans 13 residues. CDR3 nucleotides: TGTGCCAGCAGTTACAGGACTGGTCAGCCCCAGCATTTT. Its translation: CASSYRTGQPQHF.

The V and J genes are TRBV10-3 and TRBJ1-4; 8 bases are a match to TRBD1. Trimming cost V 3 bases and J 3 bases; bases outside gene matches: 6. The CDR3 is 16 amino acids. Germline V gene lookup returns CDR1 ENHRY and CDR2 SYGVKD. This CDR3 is CAISEQGGRSNEKLFF. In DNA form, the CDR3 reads TGTGCCATCAGTGAACAGGGGGGAAGATCTAATGAAAAACTGTTTTTT.

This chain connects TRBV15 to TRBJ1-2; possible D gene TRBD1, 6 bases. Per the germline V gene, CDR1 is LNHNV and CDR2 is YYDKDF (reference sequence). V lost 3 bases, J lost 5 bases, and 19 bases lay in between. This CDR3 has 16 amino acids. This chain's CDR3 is CATSRILDRKLYGYTF. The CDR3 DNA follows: TGTGCCACCAGCAGGATTTTGGACAGAAAATTATATGGCTACACCTTC.

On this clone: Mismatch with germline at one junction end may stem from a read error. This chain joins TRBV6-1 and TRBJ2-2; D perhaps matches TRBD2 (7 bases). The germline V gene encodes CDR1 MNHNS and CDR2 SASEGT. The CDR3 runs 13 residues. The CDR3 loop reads CASIAGTRGGLFF. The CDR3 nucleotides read TGTGCCAGCATCGCCGGGACAAGGGGGGGGCTGTTTTTT.

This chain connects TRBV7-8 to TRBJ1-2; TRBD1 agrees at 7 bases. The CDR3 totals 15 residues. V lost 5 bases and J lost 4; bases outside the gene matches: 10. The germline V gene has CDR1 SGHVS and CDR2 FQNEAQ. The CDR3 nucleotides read TGTGCCAGCAGCCCACAAACCGGGACAGCCTATGGCTACACCTTC. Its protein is CASSPQTGTAYGYTF.